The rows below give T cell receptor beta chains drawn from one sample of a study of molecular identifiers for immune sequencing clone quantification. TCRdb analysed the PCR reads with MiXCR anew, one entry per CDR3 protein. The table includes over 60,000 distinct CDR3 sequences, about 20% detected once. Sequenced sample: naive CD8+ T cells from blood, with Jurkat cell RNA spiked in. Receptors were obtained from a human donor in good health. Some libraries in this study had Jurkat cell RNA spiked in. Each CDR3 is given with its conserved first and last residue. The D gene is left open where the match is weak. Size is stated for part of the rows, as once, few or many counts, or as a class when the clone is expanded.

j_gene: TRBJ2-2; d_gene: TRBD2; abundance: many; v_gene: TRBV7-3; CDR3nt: TGTGCCAGCAGTTTCTCCAGCGGGAAAATGGGCGGGGAGCTGTTTTTT; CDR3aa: CASSFSSGKMGGELFF
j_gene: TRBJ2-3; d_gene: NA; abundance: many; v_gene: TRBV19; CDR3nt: TGTGCCAGTAGTATAGATCTGGGGGCGTGGACAGATACGCAGTATTTT; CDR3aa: CASSIDLGAWTDTQYF
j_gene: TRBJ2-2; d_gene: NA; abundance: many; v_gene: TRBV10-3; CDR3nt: TGTGCCATCAAACCTACGGCCCAGAACACCGGGGAGCTGTTTTTT; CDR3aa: CAIKPTAQNTGELFF
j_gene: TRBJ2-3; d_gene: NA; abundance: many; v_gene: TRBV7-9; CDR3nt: TGTGCCAGCAGGTCGGACGGGTCGGGAGATACGCAGTATTTT; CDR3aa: CASRSDGSGDTQYF
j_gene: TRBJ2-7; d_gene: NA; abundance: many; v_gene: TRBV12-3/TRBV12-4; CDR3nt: TGTGCCAGCAGTTCTACAGGGCCCGGGGACGAGCAGTACTTC; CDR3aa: CASSSTGPGDEQYF
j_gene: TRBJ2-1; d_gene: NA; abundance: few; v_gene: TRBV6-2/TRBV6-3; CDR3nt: TGTGCCAGCAGTTACTCACGAGGGGCCTACAATGAGCAGTTCTTC; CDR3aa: CASSYSRGAYNEQFF
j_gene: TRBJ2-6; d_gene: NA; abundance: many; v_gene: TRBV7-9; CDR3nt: TGTGCCAGCAGCCCAAGGGGCGATTCGCCTGGGGCCAACGTCCTGACTTTC; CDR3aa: CASSPRGDSPGANVLTF
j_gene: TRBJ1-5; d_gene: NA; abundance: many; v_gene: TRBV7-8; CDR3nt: TGTGCCAGCAGCTATAGAGGTCAGAATAGCAATCAGCCCCAGCATTTT; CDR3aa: CASSYRGQNSNQPQHF
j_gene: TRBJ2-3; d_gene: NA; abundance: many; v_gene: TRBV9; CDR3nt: TGTGCCAGCAGCGTAGGTTCTAGCGGCACAGATACGCAGTATTTT; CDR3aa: CASSVGSSGTDTQYF
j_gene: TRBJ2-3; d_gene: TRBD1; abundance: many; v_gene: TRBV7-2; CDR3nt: TGTGCCAGCAACCAACCGGGACAGGGAAGTTTTGATACGCAGTATTTT; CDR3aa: CASNQPGQGSFDTQYF
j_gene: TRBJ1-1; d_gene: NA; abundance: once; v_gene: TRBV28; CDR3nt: TGTGTCAGCAGTTTATGGGCCGGTTGGGCTCAAGGGTCTACTGAAGCTTTCTTT; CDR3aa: CVSSLWAGWAQGSTEAFF
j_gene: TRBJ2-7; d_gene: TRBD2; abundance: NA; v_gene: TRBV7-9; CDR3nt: TGTGCCAGCAGCAGCACAGGACTAGGTCCCTACGAGCAGTACTTC; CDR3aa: CASSSTGLGPYEQYF
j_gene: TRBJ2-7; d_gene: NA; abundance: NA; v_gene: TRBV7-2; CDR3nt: TGTGCCAGCAGCTCGGGACTGGGCTGCGGGCAGTACTTC; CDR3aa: CASSSGLGCGQYF
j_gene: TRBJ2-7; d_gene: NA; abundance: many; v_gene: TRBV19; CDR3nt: TGTGCCAGTAGTATAGTAGGGCTTGCCTACGAGCAGTACTTC; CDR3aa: CASSIVGLAYEQYF
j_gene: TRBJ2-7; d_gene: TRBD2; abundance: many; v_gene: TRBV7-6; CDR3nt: TGTGCCAGCAGCTTAGCTACTAGCGGGGGCACTGAGCAGTACTTC; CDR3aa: CASSLATSGGTEQYF
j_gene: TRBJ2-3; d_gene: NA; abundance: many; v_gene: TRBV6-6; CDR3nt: TGTGCCAGCAGGCCGGGACGGACAGATACGCAGTATTTT; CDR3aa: CASRPGRTDTQYF
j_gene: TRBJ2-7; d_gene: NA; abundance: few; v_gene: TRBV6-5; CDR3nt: TGTGCCAGCAGCCTAGATGGGCAGGGCGGCGAGCAGTACTTC; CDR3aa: CASSLDGQGGEQYF
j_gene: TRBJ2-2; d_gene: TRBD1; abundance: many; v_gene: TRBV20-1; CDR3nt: TGCAGTGCTAGCGGTGCCCAGGGGGTGTTCACCGGGGAGCTGTTTTTT; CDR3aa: CSASGAQGVFTGELFF
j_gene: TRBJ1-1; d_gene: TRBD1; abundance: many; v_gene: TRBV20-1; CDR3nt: TGCAGTGCTATAGGGACAGGTCAGGGTGAAGCTTTCTTT; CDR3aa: CSAIGTGQGEAFF
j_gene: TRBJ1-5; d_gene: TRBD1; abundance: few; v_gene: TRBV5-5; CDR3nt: TGTGCCAGCAGCGACTGGCAGGGGGCTCAGCCCCAGCATTTT; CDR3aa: CASSDWQGAQPQHF
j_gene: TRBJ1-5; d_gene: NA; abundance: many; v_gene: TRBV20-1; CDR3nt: TGCAGTGCCACAGGGACTGACGCTGGCATCCCGCAGCCCCAGCATTTT; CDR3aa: CSATGTDAGIPQPQHF
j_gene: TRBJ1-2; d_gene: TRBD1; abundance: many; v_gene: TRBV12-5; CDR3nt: TGTGCTAGTGGTCACAAAACAGGGGTCGTTTACTATGGCTACACCTTC; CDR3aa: CASGHKTGVVYYGYTF
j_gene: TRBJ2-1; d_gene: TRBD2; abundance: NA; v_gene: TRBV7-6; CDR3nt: TGTGCCAGCAGTCCGACCGGGACCTTCGGGGGGAGGGAGCAGTTCTTC; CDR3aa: CASSPTGTFGGREQFF
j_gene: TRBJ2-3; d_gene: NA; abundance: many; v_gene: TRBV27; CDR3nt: TGTGCCAGCAGTTTTAGGAGCACAGATACGCAGTATTTT; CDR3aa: CASSFRSTDTQYF
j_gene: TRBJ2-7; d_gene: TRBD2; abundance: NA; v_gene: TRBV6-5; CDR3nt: TGTGCCAGCAGTCTAGCGGGAGCGATTTACGGGCAGTACTTC; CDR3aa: CASSLAGAIYGQYF
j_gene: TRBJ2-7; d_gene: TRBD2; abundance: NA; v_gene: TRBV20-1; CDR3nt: TGCAGTGCTAGTGCTTTGACGGGAGGGCCCTACGAGCAGTACTTC; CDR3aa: CSASALTGGPYEQYF
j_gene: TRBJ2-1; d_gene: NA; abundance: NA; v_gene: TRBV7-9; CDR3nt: TGTGCCAGCAGCTTAGTTCTCGCTTACAGTGAGCAGTTCTTC; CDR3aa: CASSLVLAYSEQFF
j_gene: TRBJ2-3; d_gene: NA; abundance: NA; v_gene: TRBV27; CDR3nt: TGTGCCAGCAGGTTACAGGGCGGGACAGATACGCAGTATTTT; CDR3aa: CASRLQGGTDTQYF
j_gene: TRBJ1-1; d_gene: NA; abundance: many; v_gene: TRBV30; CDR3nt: TGTGCCTGGGTTACCGGGGCAGCTACGAACACTGAAGCTTTCTTT; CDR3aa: CAWVTGAATNTEAFF
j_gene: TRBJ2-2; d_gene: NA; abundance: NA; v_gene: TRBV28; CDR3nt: TGTGCCAGCAGTTCCCGGGCGTGGAGGGAGCTGTTTTTT; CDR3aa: CASSSRAWRELFF
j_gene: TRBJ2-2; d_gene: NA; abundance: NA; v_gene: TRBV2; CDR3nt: TGTGCCCAGCTCAGGGCCCACGGGGAGCTGTTTTTT; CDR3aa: CAQLRAHGELFF
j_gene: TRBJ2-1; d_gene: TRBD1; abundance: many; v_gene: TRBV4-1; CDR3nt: TGCGCCAGCAGCCAAGACGGGACAGGGGGCTACAATGAGCAGTTCTTC; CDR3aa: CASSQDGTGGYNEQFF
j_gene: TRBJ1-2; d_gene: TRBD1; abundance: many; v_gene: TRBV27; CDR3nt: TGTGCCAGCAGTTCACCGCTACAGGGGTCCTATGGCTACACCTTC; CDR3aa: CASSSPLQGSYGYTF